The present T cell receptor (beta chain) was sequenced within a study of T cells after yellow fever vaccination. The study's findings and limits: When the response was secondary, it was weaker but reached its peak faster, day 5 versus 15.

This clonotype was recorded a few times. Its antigen remains unidentified. Template switching with 5'RACE generated the TCR cDNA and added a universal primer site and UMIs. TCRdb reprocessed the 5' RACE reads via MiXCR and lists one record per CDR3 protein. The sample yields hundreds of thousands of distinct CDR3 sequences, about 17% seen once. Germline CDR1 SGHTA, CDR2 FQGTGA. The V and J ends lost 1 base and 5 bases, in that order; junction bases with no gene match: 10. CDR3 length equals 16 residues. V gene TRBV7-3 combines with J gene TRBJ1-1, with 7 bases lining up with TRBD1. The clonotype comes from a man younger than 35 who received the YFV17D yellow fever vaccine. This material consisted of PBMCs, taken before the yellow fever booster vaccination. CDR3 sequence: CASSLNRRGRGTEAFF. The CDR3 bases are TGTGCCAGCAGCTTAAATCGGAGGGGGCGCGGGACTGAAGCTTTCTTT.